This TCR beta chain was obtained from a study of blood T cell repertoires in COVID-19. Study at large: T cells, B-cell-depleted T cells, or PBMCs provided the cDNA or gDNA that served as material.

Profiling relied on immunoSEQ multiplex PCR, and the TCRdb table lists in-frame clones only, not all of them. Among around 60,000 clones listed, roughly 89% were seen once. V gave up 5 bases and J gave up 5 bases, with 10 bases separating them. Per germline, CDR1 SGHTA and CDR2 FQGNSA. CDR3 length: 12 amino acids. The V gene is TRBV7-2, the J gene TRBJ2-7, with D unresolved. The specimen sequenced was peripheral blood. This TCR came from a man in his 60s with active COVID-19. The CDR3 DNA is TGTGCCAGCAGCCCTAGGCAAAACGAGCAGTACTTC. Residues: CASSPRQNEQYF.